This T cell receptor beta chain was sequenced in a study of blood T cell repertoires in COVID-19. As for the study in general: Whether acute or convalescent, the COVID-19 samples came from the United States, Italy and Spain. T cells, B-cell-depleted T cells, or PBMCs supplied cDNA or gDNA.

Clones were sequenced by immunoSEQ multiplex PCR, and TCRdb holds only the in-frame ones, with some missing. The sample lists more than 110,000 clones, 80% to 85% occurring once. This CDR3 spans 15 amino acids. Germline loops: CDR1 KGHSH, CDR2 LQKENI. The J segment lost 2 bases and the V segment lost 3 bases, leaving 1 base of the junction unmatched. This chain joins TRBV18 and TRBJ2-6, with 7 bases lining up with TRBD2. Specimen: peripheral blood. The origin of this receptor is a human donor in a cohort sampled during active COVID-19. The CDR3 here is CASSPGGTGANVLTF. CDR3 coding DNA: TGTGCCAGCTCACCGGGGGGGACTGGGGCCAACGTCCTGACTTTC.